This T cell receptor (beta chain) is drawn from a study of T cells after yellow fever vaccination (dated by TCRdb to between 2017 and 2020). In terms of the full investigation: Libraries from fractions with low cell numbers were prepared with the SMART-Seq v4 Ultra Low Input RNA kit. Bulk TCR alpha and beta repertoires were sequenced longitudinally to track T-cell clones before and after primary and booster YFV17D yellow fever vaccination. Bulk PBMC replicates and cell subsets were isolated from blood drawn at multiple timepoints before and after both primary and secondary immunization. Two healthy male donors made up the cohort, one aged 18 to 30 years and the other aged 30 to 40 years. The paper's findings and limits, for the study overall: A small share of clonotypes was detected in both CD4 and CD8 compartments, with the overlap likely arising from convergent recombination. Computational filtering was required because FACS-sorted repertoires could contain abundant contaminating clonotypes from the bulk population. The study included only a couple of donors, which limits how far the findings can be generalized. The secondary T-cell response was weaker than the primary response but faster, peaking on day 5 instead of day 15. After the booster, most clones that had expanded after primary vaccination were detected again (around 97% of CD4 and around nine tenths of CD8), suggesting broad maintenance of memory.

Explained via the paper, the treatment or condition label denotes: live attenuated yellow fever vaccine strain. Two biological replicates of bulk PBMCs were collected at each blood-draw timepoint. PBMCs were isolated from peripheral blood using a standard Ficoll-Paque protocol. TriZol was used to extract RNA from bulk PBMCs, from CD4 and CD8 fractions, and from dextramer-positive and dextramer-negative fractions. TCR cDNA was made using 5'RACE template switching, a step that added a universal primer site and unique molecular identifiers. Priming for cDNA synthesis came from both the TCR alpha and TCR beta constant segments. Two PCR steps were used to amplify libraries, with sample barcodes and sequencing adapters being added in the second step. Sequencing of the libraries was done on either Illumina HiSeq 2500 (2x100 bp) or NovaSeq (2x150 bp). As for the authors' bioinformatics: Demultiplexing of reads and collapsing into UMI consensus sequences were performed with MIGEC, and V(D)J alignment was carried out with MiXCR. Vaccine-responding clonotypes were defined with edgeR using replicate PBMC samples, requiring FDR below 0.01 and a log2 fold change above 5 up to day 15. Bulk clonotypes were assigned CD4 or CD8 identity according to which sequenced CD4 or CD8 repertoire held them at higher abundance. The public reads were quality trimmed at Q25 with fastp and then assembled into clones with MiXCR by TCRdb, keeping productive beta chains. Every entry covers one CDR3 protein and lists the most common genes and DNA from its rows. These V and J calls derive from TCRdb rather than the authors' analysis. Across this sample there are hundreds of thousands of distinct CDR3 sequences, with roughly 19% seen only once. The ten largest clonotypes hold roughly an eighth of the sample.

The germline V gene supplies CDR1 ENHRY and CDR2 SYGVKD. The trim is 0 bases for V and 3 bases for J, with a gap of 11 bases between the germline ends. The CDR3 sequence holds 15 residues, the cysteine and phenylalanine included. Only the CDR3 part of the read is kept: 45 bases, read in frame from the first base. A few counts support this clonotype. The clone's antigen remains unknown. The record has no base qualities; no much larger clone is one base away. Specimen: PBMCs, collected 15 days after the yellow fever booster vaccination. The V and J segments used are TRBV10-3 and TRBJ2-5, with a weak D call of TRBD1 (6 bases match). The receptor was derived from a man aged 30-40 years who received the YFV17D yellow fever vaccine. The nucleotide sequence reads TGTGCCATCAGTGAGTCTGGACAGCTAGAAGAGACCCAGTACTTC. It encodes CAISESGQLEETQYF.